This T cell receptor beta chain was sequenced in a study of cytomegalovirus exposure and HLA in healthy donors. Study observations and caveats: An analysis was carried out at a later point. It showed that HLA-associated TCR beta chains were more clonally expanded than equally common non-associated chains.

PCR involved 60 Vbeta and 13 Jbeta primers. The data were produced by immunoSEQ multiplex PCR, yet TCRdb's version contains in-frame clones alone and is incomplete. The sample comprises about 190,000 clones, over 70% of which are singletons, and less than 4.5% rests with the top ten. A note on this clone: The antigen remains unidentified.

Trimming at V came to 7 bases and at J to 4 bases, leaving 15 bases not matched to a gene. Germline V gene sequence: CDR1 SNHLY, CDR2 FYNNEI. The CDR3 is 17 residues long. The specimen was PBMCs. This sequence originates from a man aged 50-60 years in good health and CMV-seronegative. The rearrangement uses TRBV2 and TRBJ2-3, with 9 bases lining up with TRBD2. This CDR3 reads CASTWGSAAGGSDTQYF. The DNA for the CDR3 is TGTGCCAGCACTTGGGGCTCTGCAGCGGGGGGATCAGATACGCAGTATTTT.